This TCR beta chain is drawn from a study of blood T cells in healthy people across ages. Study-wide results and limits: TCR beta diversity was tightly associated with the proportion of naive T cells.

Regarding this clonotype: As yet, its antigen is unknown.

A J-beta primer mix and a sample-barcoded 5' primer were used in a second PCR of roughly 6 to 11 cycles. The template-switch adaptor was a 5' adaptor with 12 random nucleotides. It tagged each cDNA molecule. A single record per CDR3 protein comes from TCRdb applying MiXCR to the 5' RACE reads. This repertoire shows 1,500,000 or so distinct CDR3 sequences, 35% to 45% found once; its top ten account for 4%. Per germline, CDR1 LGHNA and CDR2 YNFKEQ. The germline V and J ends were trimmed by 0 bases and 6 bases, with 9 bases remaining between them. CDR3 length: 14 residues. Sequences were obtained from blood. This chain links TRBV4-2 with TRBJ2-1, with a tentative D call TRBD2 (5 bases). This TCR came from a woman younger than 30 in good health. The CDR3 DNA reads TGTGCCAGCAGCCAAGACCCGAGGGCCAATGAGCAGTTCTTC. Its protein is CASSQDPRANEQFF.